One T cell receptor (beta chain) is described in this entry. This sample stems from a study of blood T cell repertoires in COVID-19. Study overall: Material from acute and convalescent COVID-19 was sourced from the United States, Italy and Spain.

The V and J ends lost 0 bases and 7 bases, in that order; junction bases with no gene match: 6. Germline CDR1 reads SGHNT; CDR2 reads YYREEE (reference sequence). This CDR3 spans 14 amino acids. TCRdb's copy holds only in-frame clones and misses some; the assay was immunoSEQ multiplex PCR. The data contain hundreds of thousands of clones, 80% to 90% of them singletons. The sequenced sample consisted of PBMCs or T cells enriched from blood (not recorded which). The clonotype comes from a man aged 25 to 40 who had recovered from COVID-19. The genes are TRBV5-4 and TRBJ1-1; 7 bases line up with TRBD1. The CDR3: CASSLDRGWGEAFF. CDR3 nucleotide sequence: TGTGCCAGCAGCTTGGACAGGGGTTGGGGTGAAGCTTTCTTT.